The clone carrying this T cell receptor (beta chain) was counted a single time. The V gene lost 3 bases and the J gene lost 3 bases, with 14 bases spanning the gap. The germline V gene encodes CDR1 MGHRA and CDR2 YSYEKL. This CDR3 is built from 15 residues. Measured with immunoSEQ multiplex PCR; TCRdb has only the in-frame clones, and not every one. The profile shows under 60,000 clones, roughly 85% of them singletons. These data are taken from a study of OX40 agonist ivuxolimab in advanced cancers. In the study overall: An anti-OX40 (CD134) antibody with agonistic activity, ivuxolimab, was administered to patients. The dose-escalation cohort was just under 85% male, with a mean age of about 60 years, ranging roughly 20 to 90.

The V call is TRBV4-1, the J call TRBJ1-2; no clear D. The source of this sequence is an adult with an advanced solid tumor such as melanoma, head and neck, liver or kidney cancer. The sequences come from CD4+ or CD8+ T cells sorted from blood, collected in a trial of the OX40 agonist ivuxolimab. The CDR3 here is CASSQTGSNYYGYTF. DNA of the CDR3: TGCGCCAGCAGCCAGACCGGGAGCAACTACTATGGCTACACCTTC.